A single sample gave rise to the 17 T cell receptor beta chains below, sequenced in a study of post-analysis software for immune sequencing data. General study results and limits: Higher frequency in patients than in controls was seen for about five TRBV segments, with TRBV5-6, TRBV5-1 and TRBV20-1 among them.

No antigen is known for these receptors. The authors incorporated unique molecular identifiers into the TCR beta cDNA libraries. TCRdb re-analysed the PCR reads in MiXCR, keeping a single row per CDR3 protein. The data contain roughly 650,000 distinct CDR3 sequences, over 45% of them singletons. The specimen sequenced was blood. These receptors were collected from a girl aged 2 to 9 with multiple sclerosis.

This clonotype was seen only a few times. The chain combines TRBV27 with TRBJ1-2; D gene ambiguous. V lost 8 bases to trimming and J lost 1 base, with 11 bases between them. Germline CDR1 and CDR2: MNHEY and SMNVEV (reference sequence). The CDR3 runs 13 residues. The CDR3 DNA reads as TGTGCCAGCGCTAGAACAGTTAACTATGGCTACACCTTC. This gives the protein CASARTVNYGYTF.

The chain has TRBV6-5 and TRBJ2-7; D is unclear. The germline V and J ends were trimmed by 4 bases and 1 base, with 11 bases remaining between them. Germline V CDR1 and CDR2: MNHEY, SVGAGI. The CDR3 consists of 14 residues. The CDR3 bases are TGTGCCAGCAGTTTGGACGGATTATCCTACGAGCAGTACTTC. It is translated as CASSLDGLSYEQYF.

This clonotype came up a few times. The gene calls are TRBV29-1 and TRBJ2-3; 8 bases align to TRBD1. The length of the CDR3 is 13 residues. V shed 5 bases, J shed 3 bases, and the junction held 4 bases outside the gene matches. Germline V gene lookup returns CDR1 SQVTM and CDR2 ANQGSEA. The CDR3 DNA reads TGCAGCGTTTCGCAGGGGGCAACAGATACGCAGTATTTT. Amino acid sequence: CSVSQGATDTQYF.

The chain uses TRBV12-3 or TRBV12-4 and TRBJ2-7, with D possibly matching TRBD2 (5 bases). The V end was cut by 4 bases, the J end by 3 bases, with 16 bases between. CDR3 length: 15 residues. The CDR3 region is CASSSRPGENYEQYF. CDR3 coding DNA: TGTGCCAGCAGTTCCCGCCCCGGGGAAAACTACGAGCAGTACTTC.

This clonotype came up a few times. The gene calls are TRBV20-1 and TRBJ2-5; 7 bases line up with TRBD2. This CDR3 spans 15 amino acids. The V segment lost 0 bases and the J segment 3 bases; nucleotides outside the gene matches: 7. The germline V gene has CDR1 DFQATT and CDR2 SNEGSKA (reference sequence). The CDR3 here is CSARDRGGIEETQYF. The DNA of the CDR3 is TGCAGTGCTAGAGATCGGGGAGGGATTGAAGAGACCCAGTACTTC.

The chain recombines TRBV3-1 with TRBJ1-1; maybe TRBD1 (5 bases). The V gene lost 3 bases and the J gene lost 1 base, with 9 bases spanning the gap. The CDR3 is 14 amino acids. Germline V gives CDR1 LGHDT, CDR2 YNNKEL (reference sequence). The DNA of the CDR3 is TGTGCCAGCAGCCACGGACATGGGAACACTGAAGCTTTCTTT. This codes for CASSHGHGNTEAFF.

The genes are TRBV11-1 and TRBJ1-2; D not certain. The CDR3 covers 15 residues. The V gene's germline CDR1 is SGHAT and CDR2 FQDESV (reference sequence). Trimming pared 1 base from V and 3 bases from J, leaving 12 bases between. The CDR3 region has the DNA TGTGCCAGCAGCTTAGTGCCACAAATCGACTATGGCTACACCTTC. Translation: CASSLVPQIDYGYTF.

CDR3 sequence (DNA): TGTGCCAGCAGCGTCAGGTGGGAGTTTGAGACTAGAAACATTCAGTACTTC. Translation: CASSVRWEFETRNIQYF. The chain employs TRBV7-2 and TRBJ2-4; D is perhaps TRBD2 (6 bases). Germline CDR1 SGHTA, CDR2 FQGNSA. Trimming cost V 5 bases and J 6 bases, with 23 bases left between them. The CDR3 has 17 amino acids.

This rearrangement joins TRBV7-2 to TRBJ2-7; possible D gene TRBD2, 5 bases. CDR3 length: 15 residues. The V and J ends lost 1 base and 1 base respectively, with 11 bases between them. Per germline, CDR1 SGHTA and CDR2 FQGNSA. Written as DNA, the CDR3 is TGTGCCAGCAGCTTAGTACCGGGAAATTCCTACGAGCAGTACTTC. Encoded protein: CASSLVPGNSYEQYF.

The CDR3 loop reads CASSGRRDDTQYF. As DNA, the CDR3 is TGTGCCAGCAGTGGGAGGCGGGACGATACGCAGTATTTT. The chain carries TRBV2 and TRBJ2-3; TRBD2 is a possible D gene (6 bases). Germline V lookup: CDR1 SNHLY, CDR2 FYNNEI. The germline V and J ends were trimmed by 4 bases and 6 bases, with 11 bases remaining between them. The CDR3 spans 13 residues.

This rearrangement joins TRBV29-1 to TRBJ1-2, with 12 positions matching TRBD1. The V segment lost 5 bases and the J segment 6 bases; nucleotides outside the gene matches: 4. The CDR3 extends over 13 amino acids. Germline values: CDR1 SQVTM, CDR2 ANQGSEA. As DNA, the CDR3 is TGCAGCGTTTGGGGGACAGGGGGCGATGGCTACACCTTC. It is translated as CSVWGTGGDGYTF.

The rearrangement joins TRBV11-2 to TRBJ2-5; 7 bases match TRBD2. Trimming removed 1 base from V and 2 bases from J; junction bases left unmatched: 4. CDR3 length: 15 residues. Per germline, CDR1 SGHAT and CDR2 FQNNGV. CDR3 in DNA: TGTGCCAGCAGCTTAGGGCTAGCGGATCAAGAGACCCAGTACTTC. Translated, it gives CASSLGLADQETQYF.

CDR3 coding DNA: TGTGCCAGCAGTTTTATCGCAGGGTTAAGGGATACGCAGTATTTT. It translates to CASSFIAGLRDTQYF. The chain employs TRBV12-3 or TRBV12-4 and TRBJ2-3; D perhaps matches TRBD1 (5 bases). The CDR3 loop spans 15 amino acids. The ends were cut back, 3 bases at V and 6 bases at J, with 16 bases in the middle.

This clonotype was counted once. This chain links TRBV20-1 with TRBJ1-1, with D unresolved. Deletions cut 2 bases from V and 4 bases from J, with 5 bases between. This CDR3 is 11 amino acids long. CDR1 and CDR2 from the germline V gene are DFQATT and SNEGSKA (reference sequence). Here the CDR3 DNA reads TGCAGTGCTAGACGTACCACTGAAGCTTTCTTT. Protein sequence: CSARRTTEAFF.

This chain joins TRBV12-3 or TRBV12-4 and TRBJ1-5; D unclear. Deletions cut 4 bases from V and 6 bases from J, with 16 bases between. The CDR3 is made up of 15 amino acids. CDR3 in amino acids: CASSWSPLWGQPQHF. DNA of the CDR3: TGTGCCAGCAGTTGGTCCCCTTTGTGGGGTCAGCCCCAGCATTTT.

This clonotype was recorded once. This clone may be a read error of a much larger clone one base away. It is likely a read error, because the conserved phenylalanine at the end of the CDR3 is missing. The chain employs TRBV6-2 or TRBV6-3 and TRBJ2-4; maybe TRBD1 (6 bases). Deletions cut 7 bases from V and 10 bases from J, with 17 bases between. This CDR3 contains 13 residues. Germline CDR1 MNHEY, CDR2 SVGEGT. The CDR3 protein is CASNLQGLGIQYS. The CDR3 DNA reads TGTGCCAGCAACTTACAGGGTTTAGGGATTCAGTACTCC.

The chain employs TRBV5-4 and TRBJ2-3, with D perhaps TRBD2 (5 bases). Germline CDR1 is SGHNT and CDR2 is YYREEE (reference sequence). The CDR3 totals 15 residues. The germline V and J ends were trimmed by 4 bases and 3 bases, with 15 bases remaining between them. CDR3 bases: TGTGCCAGCAGCCAAGGCCCTGGGGAGACAGATACGCAGTATTTT. The encoded protein is CASSQGPGETDTQYF.